The text below deals with one T cell receptor (beta chain). Its antigen remains unknown. Other DNA sequences of this sample code for an identical CDR3. Assay used: immunoSEQ multiplex PCR; TCRdb lists only in-frame clones, some missing. Of approximately 94,000 clones listed, over 75% are singletons. This entry comes from a study of T cell responses to AZD1222 COVID-19 vaccine. Study-wide points: Spike-wide coverage was observed for vaccine-associated CD4 TCRs, with dominant responses at 160-218 and 743-854. The study identified only five or six AZD1222 recipients as seropositive at baseline. Repertoires were obtained only post-peak T cell response.

The J segment lost 7 bases and the V segment lost 3 bases, leaving 1 base of the junction unmatched. There are 13 residues in the CDR3. Germline loops: CDR1 KGHSH, CDR2 LQKENI. This TCR was recovered from an adult in good health. Here the sequenced sample was peripheral blood, taken on day 0 of MenACWY control vaccination. V and J are TRBV18 and TRBJ1-5; TRBD1 agrees at 9 bases. CDR3 DNA sequence: TGTGCCAGCTCACCGGGGACAGGGCAGCCCCAGCATTTT. Translating gives CASSPGTGQPQHF.